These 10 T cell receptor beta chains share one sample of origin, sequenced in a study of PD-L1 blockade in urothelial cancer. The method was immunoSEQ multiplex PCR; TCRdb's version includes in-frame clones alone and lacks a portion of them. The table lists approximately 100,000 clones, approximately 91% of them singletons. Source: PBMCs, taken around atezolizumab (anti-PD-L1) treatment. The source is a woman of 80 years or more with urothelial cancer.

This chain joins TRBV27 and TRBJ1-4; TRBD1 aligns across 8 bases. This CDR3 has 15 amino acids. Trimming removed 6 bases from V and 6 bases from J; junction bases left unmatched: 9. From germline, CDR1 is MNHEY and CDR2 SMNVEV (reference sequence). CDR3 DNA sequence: TGTGCCAGCAGACCAAGTCAGGGGGCGCATGAAAAACTGTTTTTT. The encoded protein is CASRPSQGAHEKLFF.

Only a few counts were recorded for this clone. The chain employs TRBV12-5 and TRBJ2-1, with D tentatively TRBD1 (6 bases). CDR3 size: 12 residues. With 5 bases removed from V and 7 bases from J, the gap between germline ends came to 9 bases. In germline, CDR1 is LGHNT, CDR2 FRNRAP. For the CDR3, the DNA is TGTGCTAGTGGTCTCAGGGGAAATGAGCAGTTCTTC. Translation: CASGLRGNEQFF.

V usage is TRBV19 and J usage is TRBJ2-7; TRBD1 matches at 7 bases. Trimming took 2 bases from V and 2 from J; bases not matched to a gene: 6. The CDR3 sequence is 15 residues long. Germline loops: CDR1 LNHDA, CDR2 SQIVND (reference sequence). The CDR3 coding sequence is TGTGCCAGTAGTATATCGAGGACAGGTACCTACGAGCAGTACTTC. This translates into CASSISRTGTYEQYF.

The CDR3 DNA reads as TGTGCCAGCATCACCGGGACAGTCAACTATGGCTACACCTTC. Translation gives CASITGTVNYGYTF. V usage is TRBV28 and J usage is TRBJ1-2, with 7 positions matching TRBD1. The CDR3 extends over 14 amino acids. V trimming: 7 bases; J trimming: 2 bases; junction bases outside the gene matches: 7. Per the germline V gene, CDR1 is MDHEN and CDR2 is SYDVKM.

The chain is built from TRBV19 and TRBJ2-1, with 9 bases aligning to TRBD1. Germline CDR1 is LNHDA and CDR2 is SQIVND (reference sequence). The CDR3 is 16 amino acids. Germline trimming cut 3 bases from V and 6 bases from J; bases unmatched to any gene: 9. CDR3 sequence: CASSIYGQGLSNEQFF. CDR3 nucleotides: TGTGCCAGTAGTATTTATGGACAGGGGCTTAGCAATGAGCAGTTCTTC. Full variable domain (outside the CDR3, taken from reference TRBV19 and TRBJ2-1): DGGITQSPKYLFRKEGQNVTLSCEQNLNHDAMYWYRQDPGQGLRLIYYSQIVNDFQKGDIAEGYSVSREKKESFPLTVTSAQKNPTAFYLCASSIYGQGLSNEQFFGPGTRLTVL.

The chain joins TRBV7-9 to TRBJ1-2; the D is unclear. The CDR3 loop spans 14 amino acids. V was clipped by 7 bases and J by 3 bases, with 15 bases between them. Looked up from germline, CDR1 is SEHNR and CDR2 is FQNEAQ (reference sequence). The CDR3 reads CASNKAPEDYGYTF. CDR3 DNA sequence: TGTGCCAGCAATAAGGCCCCAGAGGACTATGGCTACACCTTC.

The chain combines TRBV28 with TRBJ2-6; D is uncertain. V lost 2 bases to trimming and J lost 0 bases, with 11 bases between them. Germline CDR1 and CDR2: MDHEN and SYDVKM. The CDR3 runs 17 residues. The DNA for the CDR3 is TGTGCCAGCAGTTTACTGCAACTCAACTCTGGGGCCAACGTCCTGACTTTC. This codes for CASSLLQLNSGANVLTF.

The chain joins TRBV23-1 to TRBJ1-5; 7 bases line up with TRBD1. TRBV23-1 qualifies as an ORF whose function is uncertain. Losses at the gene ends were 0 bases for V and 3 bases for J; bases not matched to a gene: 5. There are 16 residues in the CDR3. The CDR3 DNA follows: TGCGCCAGCAGTCAATCCTATGGGACAGTCAATCAGCCCCAGCATTTT. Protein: CASSQSYGTVNQPQHF.

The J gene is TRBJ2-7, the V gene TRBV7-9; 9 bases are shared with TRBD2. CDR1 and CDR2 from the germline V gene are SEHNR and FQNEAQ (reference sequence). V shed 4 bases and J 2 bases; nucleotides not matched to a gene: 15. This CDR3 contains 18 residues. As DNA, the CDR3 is TGTGCCAGCAGCTCATTGGACAGCATAGCGGGAGACCCCTACGAGCAGTACTTC. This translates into CASSSLDSIAGDPYEQYF.

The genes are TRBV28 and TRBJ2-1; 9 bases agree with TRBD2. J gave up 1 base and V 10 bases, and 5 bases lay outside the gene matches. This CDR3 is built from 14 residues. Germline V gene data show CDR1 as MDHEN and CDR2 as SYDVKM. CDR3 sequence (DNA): TGTGCCACCCTGAGCGGGAGGTCCTACAATGAGCAGTTCTTC. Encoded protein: CATLSGRSYNEQFF.